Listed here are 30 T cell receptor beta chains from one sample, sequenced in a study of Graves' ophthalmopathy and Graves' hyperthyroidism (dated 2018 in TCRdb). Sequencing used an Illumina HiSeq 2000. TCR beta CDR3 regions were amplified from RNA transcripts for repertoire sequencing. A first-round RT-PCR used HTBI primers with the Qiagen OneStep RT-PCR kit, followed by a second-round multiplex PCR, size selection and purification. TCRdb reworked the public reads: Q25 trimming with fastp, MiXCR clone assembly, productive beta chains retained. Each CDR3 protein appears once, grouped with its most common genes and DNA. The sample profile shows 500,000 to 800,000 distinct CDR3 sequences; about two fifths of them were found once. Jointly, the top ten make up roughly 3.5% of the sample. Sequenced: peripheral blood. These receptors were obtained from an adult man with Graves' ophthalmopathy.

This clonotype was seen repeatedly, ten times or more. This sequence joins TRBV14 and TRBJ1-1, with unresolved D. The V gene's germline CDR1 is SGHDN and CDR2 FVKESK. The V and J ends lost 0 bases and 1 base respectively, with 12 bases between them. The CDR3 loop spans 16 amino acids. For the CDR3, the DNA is TGTGCCAGCAGCCAAGAAGGGAGAATTAAGAACACTGAAGCTTTCTTT. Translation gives CASSQEGRIKNTEAFF.

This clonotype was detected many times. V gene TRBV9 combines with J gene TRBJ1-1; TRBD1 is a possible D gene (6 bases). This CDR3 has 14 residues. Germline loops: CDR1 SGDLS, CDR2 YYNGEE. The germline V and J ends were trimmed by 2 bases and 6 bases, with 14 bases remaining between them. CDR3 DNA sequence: TGTGCCAGCAGCGTTGCAGGGGTTTCGCCTGAAGCTTTCTTT. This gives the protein CASSVAGVSPEAFF. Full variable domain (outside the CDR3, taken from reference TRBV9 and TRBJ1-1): DSGVTQTPKHLITATGQRVTLRCSPRSGDLSVYWYQQSLDQGLQFLIQYYNGEERAKGNILERFSAQQFPDLHSELNLSSLELGDSALYFCASSVAGVSPEAFFGQGTRLTVV.

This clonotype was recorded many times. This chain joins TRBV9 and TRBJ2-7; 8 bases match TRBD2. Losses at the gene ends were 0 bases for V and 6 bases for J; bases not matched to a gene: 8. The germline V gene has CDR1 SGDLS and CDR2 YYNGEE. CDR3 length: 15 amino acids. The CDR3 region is CASSVAISGTTEQYF. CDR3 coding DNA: TGTGCCAGCAGCGTAGCGATTAGCGGGACCACCGAGCAGTACTTC.

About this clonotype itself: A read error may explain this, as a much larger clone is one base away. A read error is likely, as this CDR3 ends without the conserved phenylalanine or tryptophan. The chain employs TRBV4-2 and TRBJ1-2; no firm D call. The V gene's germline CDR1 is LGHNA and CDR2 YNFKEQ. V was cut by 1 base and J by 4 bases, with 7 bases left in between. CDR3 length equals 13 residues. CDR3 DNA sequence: TGTGCCAGCAGCCAAGGGTCATCCTATGGCTACACCCTC. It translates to CASSQGSSYGYTL.

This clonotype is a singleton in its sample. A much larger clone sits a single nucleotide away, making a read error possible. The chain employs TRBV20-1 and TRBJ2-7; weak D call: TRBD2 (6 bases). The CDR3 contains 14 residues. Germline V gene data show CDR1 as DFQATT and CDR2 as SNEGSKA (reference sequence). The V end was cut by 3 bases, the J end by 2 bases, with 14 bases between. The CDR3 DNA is TGCAGTGCTAGTCTTCCAGCGGGTACCTACGAGCAGTACTTC. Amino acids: CSASLPAGTYEQYF.

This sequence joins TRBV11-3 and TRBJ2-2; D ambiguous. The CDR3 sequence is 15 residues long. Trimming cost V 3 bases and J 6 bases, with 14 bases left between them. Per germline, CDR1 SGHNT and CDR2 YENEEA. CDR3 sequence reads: CASSFSPQKPGELFF. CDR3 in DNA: TGTGCCAGCAGCTTCTCACCCCAGAAACCCGGGGAGCTGTTTTTT.

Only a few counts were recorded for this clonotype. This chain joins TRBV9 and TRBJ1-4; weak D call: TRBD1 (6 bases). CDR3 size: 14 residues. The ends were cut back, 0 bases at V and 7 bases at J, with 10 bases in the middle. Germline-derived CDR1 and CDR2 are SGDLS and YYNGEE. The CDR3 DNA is TGTGCCAGCAGCGTAGATCAGGGGTCTGAAAAACTGTTTTTT. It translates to CASSVDQGSEKLFF.

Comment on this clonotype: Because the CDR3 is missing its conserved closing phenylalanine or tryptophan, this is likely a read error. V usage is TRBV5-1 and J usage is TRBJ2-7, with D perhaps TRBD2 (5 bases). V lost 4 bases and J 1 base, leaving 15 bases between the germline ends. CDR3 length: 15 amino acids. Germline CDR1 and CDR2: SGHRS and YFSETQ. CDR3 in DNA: TGCGCCAGCAGCCGCGGCGGGCAATCATCCTACGAGCAGTACCTC. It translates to CASSRGGQSSYEQYL.

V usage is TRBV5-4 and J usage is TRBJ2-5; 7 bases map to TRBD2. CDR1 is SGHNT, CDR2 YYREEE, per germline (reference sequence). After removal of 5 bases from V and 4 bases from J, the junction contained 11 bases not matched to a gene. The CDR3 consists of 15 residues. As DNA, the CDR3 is TGTGCCAGCAGAGCTTGGGGCGGGAGATTAGAGACCCAGTACTTC. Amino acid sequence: CASRAWGGRLETQYF. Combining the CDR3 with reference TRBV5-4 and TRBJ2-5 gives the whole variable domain ETGVTQSPTHLIKTRGQQVTLRCSSQSGHNTVSWYQQALGQGPQFIFQYYREEENGRGNFPPRFSGLQFPNYSSELNVNALELDDSALYLCASRAWGGRLETQYFGPGTRLLVL.

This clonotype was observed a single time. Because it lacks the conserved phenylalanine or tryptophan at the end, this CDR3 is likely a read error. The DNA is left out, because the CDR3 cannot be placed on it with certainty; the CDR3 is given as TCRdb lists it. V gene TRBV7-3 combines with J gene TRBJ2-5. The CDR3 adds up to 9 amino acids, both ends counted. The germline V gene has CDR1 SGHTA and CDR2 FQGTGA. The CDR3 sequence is CASRSYPSV.

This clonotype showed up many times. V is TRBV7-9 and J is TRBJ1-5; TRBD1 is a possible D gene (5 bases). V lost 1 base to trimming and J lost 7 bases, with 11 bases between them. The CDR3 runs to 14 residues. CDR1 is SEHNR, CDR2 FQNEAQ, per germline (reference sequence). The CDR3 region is CASSLGSGQQPQHF. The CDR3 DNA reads TGTGCCAGCAGCTTAGGTTCAGGGCAACAGCCCCAGCATTTT.

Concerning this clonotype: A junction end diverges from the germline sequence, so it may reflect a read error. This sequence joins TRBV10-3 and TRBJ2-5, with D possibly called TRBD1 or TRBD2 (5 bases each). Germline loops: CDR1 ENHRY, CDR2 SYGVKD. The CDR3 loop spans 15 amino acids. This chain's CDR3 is CASSASEQGPETQYF. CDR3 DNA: TGTGCCAGCAGTGCTAGTGAGCAGGGACCCGAGACCCAGTACTTC.

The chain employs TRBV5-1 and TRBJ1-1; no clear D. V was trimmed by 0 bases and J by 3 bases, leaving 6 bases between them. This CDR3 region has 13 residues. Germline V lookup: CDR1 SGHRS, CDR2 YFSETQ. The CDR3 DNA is TGCGCCAGCAGCTTGGCGGCCCACACTGAAGCTTTCTTT. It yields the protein CASSLAAHTEAFF.

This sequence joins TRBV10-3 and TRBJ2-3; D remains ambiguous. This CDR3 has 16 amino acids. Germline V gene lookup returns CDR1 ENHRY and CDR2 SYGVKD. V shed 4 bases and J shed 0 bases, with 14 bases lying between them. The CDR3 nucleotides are TGTGCCATCAGTGTCGGTGTCGGCGGCAGCACAGATACGCAGTATTTT. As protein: CAISVGVGGSTDTQYF.

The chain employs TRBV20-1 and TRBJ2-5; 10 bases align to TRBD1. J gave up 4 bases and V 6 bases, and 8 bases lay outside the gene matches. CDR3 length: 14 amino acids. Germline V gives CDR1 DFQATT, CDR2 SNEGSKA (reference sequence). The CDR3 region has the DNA TGCAGTGCGTCCGGGACAGGGGTGGGAGAGACCCAGTACTTC. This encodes CSASGTGVGETQYF.

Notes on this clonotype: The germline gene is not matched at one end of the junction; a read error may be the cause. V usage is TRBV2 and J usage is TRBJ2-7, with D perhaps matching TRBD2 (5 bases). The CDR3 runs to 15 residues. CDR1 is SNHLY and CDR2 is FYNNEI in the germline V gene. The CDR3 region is CASSPPGGRSYERYF. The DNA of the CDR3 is TGTGCCAGCAGTCCTCCGGGCGGGCGCTCCTACGAGCGGTACTTC.

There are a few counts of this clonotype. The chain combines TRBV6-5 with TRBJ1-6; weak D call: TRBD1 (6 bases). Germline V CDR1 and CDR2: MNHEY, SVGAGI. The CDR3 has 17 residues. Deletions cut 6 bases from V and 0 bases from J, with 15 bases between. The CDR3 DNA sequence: TGTGCCAGCAGCCTCGACAGGCCGAGCTCCTATAATTCACCCCTCCACTTT. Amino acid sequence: CASSLDRPSSYNSPLHF.

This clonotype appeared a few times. The CDR3 sequence is CASSQALLTDTQYF. The CDR3 bases are TGCGCCAGCAGCCAAGCCCTTCTCACAGATACGCAGTATTTT. This chain uses TRBV4-1 with TRBJ2-3; unclear D gene. Trimming cost V 1 base and J 2 bases, with 7 bases left between them. This CDR3 has 14 amino acids. Germline CDR1 is MGHRA and CDR2 is YSYEKL.

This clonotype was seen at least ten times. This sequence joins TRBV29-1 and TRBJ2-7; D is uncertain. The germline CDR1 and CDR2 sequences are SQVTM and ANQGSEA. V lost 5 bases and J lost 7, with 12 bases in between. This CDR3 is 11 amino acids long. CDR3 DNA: TGCAGCGTTAAGCTCGCCTCGGAGCAGTACTTC. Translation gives CSVKLASEQYF.

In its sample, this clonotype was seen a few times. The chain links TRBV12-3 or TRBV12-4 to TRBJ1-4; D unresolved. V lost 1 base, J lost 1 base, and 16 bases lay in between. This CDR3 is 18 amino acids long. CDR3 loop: CASSLGHLRSGTNEKLFF. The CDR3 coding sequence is TGTGCCAGCAGTTTAGGACACCTAAGGTCGGGAACTAATGAAAAACTGTTTTTT.

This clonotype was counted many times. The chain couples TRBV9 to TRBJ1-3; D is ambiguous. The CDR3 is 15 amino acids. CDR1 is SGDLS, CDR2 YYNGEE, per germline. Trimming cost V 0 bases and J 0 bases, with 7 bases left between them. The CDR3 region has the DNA TGTGCCAGCAGCGTAGCTCCGAGCTCTGGAAACACCATATATTTT. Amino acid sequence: CASSVAPSSGNTIYF.

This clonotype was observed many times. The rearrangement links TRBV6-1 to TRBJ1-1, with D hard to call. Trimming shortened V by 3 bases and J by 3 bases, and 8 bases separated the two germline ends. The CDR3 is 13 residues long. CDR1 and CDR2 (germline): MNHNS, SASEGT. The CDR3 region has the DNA TGTGCCAGCAGTGAGGACCGGGACACTGAAGCTTTCTTT. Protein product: CASSEDRDTEAFF.

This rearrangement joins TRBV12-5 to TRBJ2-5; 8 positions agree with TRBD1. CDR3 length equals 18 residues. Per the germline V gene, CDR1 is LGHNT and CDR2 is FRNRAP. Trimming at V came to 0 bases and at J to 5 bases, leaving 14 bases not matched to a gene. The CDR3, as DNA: TGTGCTAGTGGTTTGGTACTAGGACAGGGTCTCCCCTCGGAGACCCAGTACTTC. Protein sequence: CASGLVLGQGLPSETQYF.

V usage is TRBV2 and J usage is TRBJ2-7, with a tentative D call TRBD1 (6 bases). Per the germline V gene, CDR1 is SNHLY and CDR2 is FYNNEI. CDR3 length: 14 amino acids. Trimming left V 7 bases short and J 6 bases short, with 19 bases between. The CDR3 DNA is TGTGCCAGCAAGGGGGTCAGGGCACCCATCGAGCAGTACTTC. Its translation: CASKGVRAPIEQYF.

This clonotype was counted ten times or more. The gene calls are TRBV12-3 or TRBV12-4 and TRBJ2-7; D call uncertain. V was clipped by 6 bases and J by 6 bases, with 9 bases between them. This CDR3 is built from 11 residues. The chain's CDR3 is CASRLAREQYF. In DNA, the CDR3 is TGTGCCAGCAGACTCGCACGCGAGCAGTACTTC.

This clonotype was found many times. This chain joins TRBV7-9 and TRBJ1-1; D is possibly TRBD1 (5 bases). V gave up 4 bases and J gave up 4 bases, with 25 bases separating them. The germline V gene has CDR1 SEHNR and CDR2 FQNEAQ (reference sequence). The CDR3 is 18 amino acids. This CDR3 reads CASSWVRILRDESTEAFF. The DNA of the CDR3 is TGTGCCAGCAGCTGGGTGAGAATTCTCAGGGACGAGTCCACTGAAGCTTTCTTT.

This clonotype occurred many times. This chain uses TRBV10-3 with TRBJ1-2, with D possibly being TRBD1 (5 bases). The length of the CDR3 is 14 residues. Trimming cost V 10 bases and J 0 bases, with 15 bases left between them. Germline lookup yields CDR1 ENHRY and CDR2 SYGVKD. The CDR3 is CASRTSGANYGYTF. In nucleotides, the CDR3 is TGTGCCAGCAGGACGTCGGGGGCTAACTATGGCTACACCTTC.

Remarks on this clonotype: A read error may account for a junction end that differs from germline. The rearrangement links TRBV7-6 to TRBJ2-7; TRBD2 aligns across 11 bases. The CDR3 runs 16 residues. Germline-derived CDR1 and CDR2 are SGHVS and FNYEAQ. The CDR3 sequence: CASSFGTSGSTGELYF. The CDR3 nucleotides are TGTGCCAGCAGCTTCGGGACTAGCGGAAGCACCGGGGAGCTGTACTTC. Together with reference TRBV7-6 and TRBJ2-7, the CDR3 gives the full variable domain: GAGVSQSPRYKVTKRGQDVALRCDPISGHVSLYWYRQALGQGPEFLTYFNYEAQQDKSGLPNDRFSAERPEGSISTLTIQRTEQRDSAMYRCASSFGTSGSTGELYFGPGTRLTVT.

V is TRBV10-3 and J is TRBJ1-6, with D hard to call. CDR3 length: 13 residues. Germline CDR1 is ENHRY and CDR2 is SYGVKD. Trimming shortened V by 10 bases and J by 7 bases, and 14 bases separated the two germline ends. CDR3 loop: CATRREDNSPLHF. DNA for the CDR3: TGTGCCACCCGACGGGAGGACAATTCACCCCTCCACTTT.

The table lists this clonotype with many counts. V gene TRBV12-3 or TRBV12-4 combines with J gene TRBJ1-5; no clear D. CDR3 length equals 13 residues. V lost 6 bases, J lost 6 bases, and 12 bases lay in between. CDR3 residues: CASSWERFQPQHF. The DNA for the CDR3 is TGTGCCAGCAGCTGGGAAAGGTTTCAGCCCCAGCATTTT.